A single sample gave rise to the 27 T cell receptor beta chains below, sequenced in a study of T cell responses to AZD1222 COVID-19 vaccine. The repertoire was sequenced with immunoSEQ multiplex PCR; TCRdb's copy has only in-frame clones and lacks some. Among 84,000 or so clones listed, roughly nine tenths were seen once. Here the sequenced sample was peripheral blood, taken 28 days after the second AZD1222 dose. These receptors came from an adult who received the AZD1222 COVID-19 vaccine.

J is TRBJ2-1 and V is TRBV7-8; possible D gene TRBD2, 6 bases. CDR1 is SGHVS and CDR2 is FQNEAQ in the germline V gene. V lost 5 bases and J 5 bases, leaving 19 bases between the germline ends. The CDR3 has 16 residues. The CDR3 nucleotides are TGTGCCAGCAGCCACGGGGGAAGGGCGAGGGACAATGAGCAGTTCTTC. It is translated as CASSHGGRARDNEQFF.

Only a few counts were recorded for this clone. The V gene is TRBV15, the J gene TRBJ1-4; D is uncertain. The germline V and J ends were trimmed by 0 bases and 8 bases, with 7 bases remaining between them. The CDR3 runs to 13 residues. Germline CDR1 LNHNV, CDR2 YYDKDF (reference sequence). CDR3 DNA: TGTGCCACCAGCAGAGAGGACCGCGAAAAACTGTTTTTT. It codes for CATSREDREKLFF.

This clone was seen once. The V gene is TRBV7-9, the J gene TRBJ2-1; D gene unclear. Germline CDR1 and CDR2: SEHNR and FQNEAQ (reference sequence). This CDR3 has 13 amino acids. The V end lost 8 bases, the J end lost 3 bases, and 11 bases lay between the germline ends. The CDR3 here is CASLRWGYNEQFF. The CDR3 bases are TGTGCCAGCCTCCGGTGGGGCTACAATGAGCAGTTCTTC.

V and J are TRBV9 and TRBJ1-1, with D perhaps matching TRBD1 (6 bases). Looked up from germline, CDR1 is SGDLS and CDR2 is YYNGEE. Trimming cost V 4 bases and J 6 bases, with 13 bases left between them. This CDR3 is 13 amino acids long. CDR3 protein: CASSITGSSEAFF. CDR3 nucleotide sequence: TGTGCCAGCAGCATAACAGGGAGCTCTGAAGCTTTCTTT.

The V call is TRBV7-3, the J call TRBJ2-1, with 7 bases lining up with TRBD1. CDR3 size: 14 residues. Germline-derived CDR1 and CDR2 are SGHTA and FQGTGA. V gave up 4 bases and J gave up 10 bases; unmatched junction bases: 10. The DNA for the CDR3 is TGTGCCAGCAGCTATGAGACAGGGAGATTCGAGCAGTTCTTC. It encodes CASSYETGRFEQFF.

The chain is built from TRBV6-6 and TRBJ1-2; no reliable D call. V dropped 5 bases and J dropped 4 bases, with 5 bases sitting between them. CDR3 length: 11 amino acids. The germline V gene has CDR1 MNHNY and CDR2 SVGAGI (reference sequence). The CDR3 protein is CASSPLYGYTF. CDR3 bases: TGTGCCAGCAGTCCGCTCTATGGCTACACCTTC.

J is TRBJ1-1 and V is TRBV18; D uncertain. V lost 5 bases and J lost 3, with 7 bases in between. The CDR3 runs to 12 residues. CDR1 is KGHSH and CDR2 is LQKENI in the germline V gene. In nucleotides, the CDR3 is TGTGCCAGCTCATGGGCAGACACTGAAGCTTTCTTT. This translates into CASSWADTEAFF.

The chain carries TRBV6-1 and TRBJ1-2; 8 bases agree with TRBD1. The CDR3 sequence is 14 residues long. V gave up 3 bases and J gave up 3 bases; unmatched junction bases: 3. Germline CDR1 and CDR2: MNHNS and SASEGT. The CDR3: CASSDRGPDYGYTF. The CDR3 DNA reads as TGTGCCAGCAGTGACAGGGGGCCTGACTATGGCTACACCTTC.

The sample holds one count of this clone. The CDR3 spells CASSLKYYNQPQHF. Written as DNA, the CDR3 is TGTGCCAGCAGCTTGAAGTACTACAATCAGCCCCAGCATTTT. The J gene is TRBJ1-5, the V gene TRBV5-8; D unclear. CDR1 and CDR2 (germline): SGHTS, YDEGEE. The CDR3 loop spans 14 amino acids. V lost 1 base to trimming and J lost 3 bases, with 8 bases between them.

The chain employs TRBV5-4 and TRBJ1-4; possibly TRBD1 for D (6 bases). Looked up from germline, CDR1 is SGHNT and CDR2 is YYREEE (reference sequence). The V end lost 4 bases, the J end lost 0 bases, and 10 bases lay between the germline ends. This CDR3 spans 15 amino acids. CDR3 nucleotides: TGTGCCAGCAGCATCCGGACAGCAACTAATGAAAAACTGTTTTTT. Its protein product is CASSIRTATNEKLFF.

The rearrangement links TRBV6-1 to TRBJ1-5; no clear D gene. Trimming stripped 3 bases from V and 5 bases from J, with 14 bases between. CDR1 and CDR2 (germline): MNHNS, SASEGT. This CDR3 is 15 amino acids long. The DNA for the CDR3 is TGTGCCAGCAGTGAGTGGTTCTCCCCGGATCAGCCCCAGCATTTT. Protein product: CASSEWFSPDQPQHF.

The genes are TRBV27 and TRBJ2-7; 12 bases are a match to TRBD1. CDR3 size: 14 residues. The junction had 3 bases not matched to a gene; V was cut back by 3 bases and J by 6 bases. Germline lookup yields CDR1 MNHEY and CDR2 SMNVEV (reference sequence). The CDR3 bases are TGTGCCAGCAGTTTGTGGGACAGGGGGCTCGAGCAGTACTTC. It specifies CASSLWDRGLEQYF.

The chain uses TRBV5-4 and TRBJ1-1, with 7 positions matching TRBD1. Trimming at V came to 4 bases and at J to 4 bases, leaving 10 bases not matched to a gene. The germline V gene encodes CDR1 SGHNT and CDR2 YYREEE (reference sequence). The CDR3 has 15 residues. The CDR3 bases are TGTGCCAGCAGCCCCCGACAGGGATCAAGCACTGAAGCTTTCTTT. Translation: CASSPRQGSSTEAFF.

J is TRBJ1-5 and V is TRBV7-8, with TRBD1 matching over 10 bases. The CDR3 spans 19 residues. The V gene end was trimmed by 6 bases and the J gene end by 2 bases; junction bases not matched to a gene: 16. Germline lookup yields CDR1 SGHVS and CDR2 FQNEAQ. CDR3 sequence reads: CASSHKWWDRGTGNQPQHF. In DNA form, the CDR3 reads TGTGCCAGCAGTCACAAGTGGTGGGACAGGGGTACAGGCAATCAGCCCCAGCATTTT.

The V call is TRBV5-6, the J call TRBJ1-4; D is unresolved. The CDR3 sequence is 15 residues long. Per the germline V gene, CDR1 is SGHDT and CDR2 is YYEEEE. The V end lost 4 bases, the J end lost 8 bases, and 18 bases lay between the germline ends. The CDR3 sequence: CASSQRWSNNEKLFF. The CDR3 nucleotides are TGTGCCAGCAGCCAGCGGTGGTCGAACAACGAAAAACTGTTTTTT.

V and J are TRBV12-3 or TRBV12-4 and TRBJ1-2; D gene ambiguous. Trimming took off 2 bases at V and 8 bases at J, with 12 bases between the two ends. The CDR3 has 13 residues. CDR3 amino acids: CASSLKALGGYTF. In nucleotides, the CDR3 is TGTGCCAGCAGTTTAAAAGCGCTCGGAGGCTACACCTTC.

The gene calls are TRBV3-1 (or the pseudogene TRBV3-2) and TRBJ1-5, with D possibly matching TRBD1 (5 bases). Germline V lookup: CDR1 LGHDT, CDR2 YNNKEL (reference sequence). The CDR3 extends over 13 amino acids. V lost 1 base and J 9 bases, leaving 10 bases between the germline ends. Here the CDR3 reads CASSQGDQGPQHF. The DNA for the CDR3 is TGTGCCAGCAGCCAAGGGGACCAGGGGCCCCAGCATTTT.

This chain uses TRBV12-3 or TRBV12-4 with TRBJ1-1; D gene ambiguous. V lost 7 bases and J 5 bases, leaving 8 bases between the germline ends. This CDR3 contains 11 residues. The CDR3 here is CASTFRTEAFF. The CDR3 DNA reads as TGTGCCAGCACTTTCCGGACTGAAGCTTTCTTT.

The V gene is TRBV10-3, the J gene TRBJ2-4; 8 bases agree with TRBD1. Germline assignment: CDR1 ENHRY and CDR2 SYGVKD. V was pared by 2 bases and J by 2 bases, with 2 bases of the junction left unmatched. CDR3 length equals 15 residues. The CDR3: CAISEGQGTKNIQYF. CDR3 DNA sequence: TGTGCCATCAGTGAGGGACAGGGAACCAAAAACATTCAGTACTTC.

The chain joins TRBV19 to TRBJ2-2; D remains ambiguous. The CDR3 totals 15 residues. Trimming cost V 6 bases and J 7 bases, with 18 bases left between them. Looked up from germline, CDR1 is LNHDA and CDR2 is SQIVND (reference sequence). CDR3 sequence reads: CASSIPSKGGGELFF. In nucleotides, the CDR3 is TGTGCCAGTAGCATTCCGAGTAAAGGCGGCGGGGAGCTGTTTTTT.

The chain recombines TRBV10-3 with TRBJ2-5; a weak D match, TRBD1 (6 bases). This CDR3 region has 12 residues. Germline V gene data show CDR1 as ENHRY and CDR2 as SYGVKD. The CDR3 spells CAGAVNQETQYF. CDR3 nucleotides: TGTGCGGGGGCGGTAAACCAAGAGACCCAGTACTTC.

The chain has TRBV6-5 and TRBJ2-1; TRBD2 matches 9 bases. CDR1 MNHEY and CDR2 SVGAGI come from the germline V gene. J gave up 8 bases and V 5 bases, and 10 bases lay outside the gene matches. The CDR3 has 15 residues. In DNA, the CDR3 is TGTGCCAGCAGTCCACCTGGAGCGGGAGGCTATGAGCAGTTCTTC. Residues: CASSPPGAGGYEQFF.

This chain's CDR3 is CASSLTSGNTGELFF. Here the CDR3 DNA reads TGTGCCAGCAGTTTGACTAGCGGGAACACCGGGGAGCTGTTTTTT. The chain links TRBV6-5 to TRBJ2-2; 9 nucleotides line up with TRBD2. CDR1 and CDR2 (germline): MNHEY, SVGAGI. Trimming took 4 bases from V and 1 from J; bases not matched to a gene: 1. This CDR3 is 15 amino acids long.

This chain connects TRBV5-4 to TRBJ2-7; no firm D call. CDR1 and CDR2 (germline): SGHNT, YYREEE (reference sequence). The CDR3 loop spans 14 amino acids. V lost 4 bases to trimming and J lost 3 bases, with 14 bases between them. CDR3 coding DNA: TGTGCCAGCAGCCCTGCTCAGTCGAACTACGAGCAGTACTTC. Its translation: CASSPAQSNYEQYF.

This clone was counted many times. V is TRBV4-3 and J is TRBJ2-1; D may be TRBD2 (6 bases). Trimming stripped 3 bases from V and 1 base from J, with 13 bases between. Germline CDR1 and CDR2: LGHNA and YSLEER. CDR3 length: 16 amino acids. The CDR3, as DNA: TGCGCCAGCAGCCACGAAGGACTACGATCCTACAATGAGCAGTTCTTC. Protein product: CASSHEGLRSYNEQFF.

V gene TRBV12-2 combines with J gene TRBJ1-5. TRBV12-2 is a pseudogene segment. CDR3 length: 16 residues. CDR3 sequence (DNA): TGTGCAAGTCGCAAGGATAGGGTTTTTTGGGATCAGCCCCAGCATTTT. This encodes CASRKDRVFWDQPQHF.

The chain recombines TRBV29-1 with TRBJ2-7, with 8 bases that match TRBD2. Trimming removed 4 bases from V and 2 bases from J; junction bases left unmatched: 4. CDR3 length: 13 amino acids. Germline V CDR1 and CDR2: SQVTM, ANQGSEA. As DNA, the CDR3 is TGCAGCGTTGTAGCCGGGAGGGCCTACGAGCAGTACTTC. Its protein product is CSVVAGRAYEQYF.